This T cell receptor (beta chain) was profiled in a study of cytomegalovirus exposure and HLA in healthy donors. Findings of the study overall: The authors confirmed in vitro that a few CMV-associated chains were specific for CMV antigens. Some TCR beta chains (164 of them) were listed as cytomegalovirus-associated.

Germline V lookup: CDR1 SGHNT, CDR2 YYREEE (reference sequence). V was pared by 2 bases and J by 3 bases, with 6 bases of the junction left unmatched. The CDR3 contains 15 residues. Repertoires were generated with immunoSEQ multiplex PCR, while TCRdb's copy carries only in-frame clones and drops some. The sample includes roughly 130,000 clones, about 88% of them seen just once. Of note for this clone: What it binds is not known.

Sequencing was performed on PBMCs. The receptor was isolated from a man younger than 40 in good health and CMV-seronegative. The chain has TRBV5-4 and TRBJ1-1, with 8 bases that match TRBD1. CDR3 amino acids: CASSFDRGWDTEAFF. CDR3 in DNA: TGTGCCAGCAGCTTCGACAGGGGCTGGGACACTGAAGCTTTCTTT.